The 26 T cell receptor beta chains below come from one sample, sequenced in a study of OX40 agonist ivuxolimab in advanced cancers. The method was immunoSEQ multiplex PCR; TCRdb's version includes in-frame clones alone and lacks a portion of them. The sample includes 75,000 to 100,000 clones, approximately 88% seen only once; the top ten take less than 3.5%. The sample was CD4+ or CD8+ T cells sorted from blood, taken in a trial of the OX40 agonist ivuxolimab. Receptors were obtained from an adult with an advanced solid tumor such as melanoma, head and neck, liver or kidney cancer.

The chain employs TRBV10-3 and TRBJ1-6, with 9 bases fitting TRBD1. Germline V lookup: CDR1 ENHRY, CDR2 SYGVKD. J was trimmed by 9 bases and V by 6 bases; bases with no gene match: 0. The CDR3 loop spans 12 amino acids. This chain's CDR3 is CAIRGQGSPLHF. The CDR3 coding sequence is TGTGCCATCAGGGGACAGGGTTCACCCCTCCACTTT.

This clone appeared a single time. The chain carries TRBV7-9 and TRBJ2-3; D possibly matches TRBD1 or TRBD2 (6 bases each). CDR3 length: 15 residues. CDR1 SEHNR and CDR2 FQNEAQ come from the germline V gene (reference sequence). Trimming removed 5 bases at V and 2 bases at J, with 14 bases between. Here the CDR3 DNA reads TGTGCCAGCAGCCCCGGGGGCGGGGACACAGATACGCAGTATTTT. Residues: CASSPGGGDTDTQYF.

This clone occurred once. The rearrangement joins TRBV11-2 to TRBJ1-6, with D unresolved. Trimming cost V 2 bases and J 9 bases, with 11 bases left between them. The CDR3 is 14 amino acids. Germline CDR1 SGHAT, CDR2 FQNNGV. CDR3 DNA: TGTGCCAGCAGCTTAACTATTGGGAGTTCACCCCTCCACTTT. Amino acids: CASSLTIGSSPLHF.

The rearrangement joins TRBV7-2 to TRBJ1-2; 8 bases line up with TRBD1. This CDR3 has 12 residues. The junction had 4 bases not matched to a gene; V was cut back by 5 bases and J by 8 bases. Germline CDR1 reads SGHTA; CDR2 reads FQGNSA. The CDR3 here is CASSTGGVGYTF. DNA of the CDR3: TGTGCCAGCAGCACAGGGGGGGTGGGCTACACCTTC.

This chain connects TRBV19 to TRBJ2-2; 9 nucleotides agree with TRBD2. V lost 7 bases and J lost 3; bases outside the gene matches: 6. The CDR3 loop spans 15 amino acids. Germline CDR1 reads LNHDA; CDR2 reads SQIVND (reference sequence). CDR3: CASTRGGAYTGELFF. The CDR3 DNA is TGTGCCAGTACTCGCGGGGGGGCTTACACCGGGGAGCTGTTTTTT.

The chain has TRBV29-1 and TRBJ1-1; D gene uncertain. The CDR3 spans 14 residues. Trimming removed 2 bases at V and 5 bases at J, with 15 bases between. Germline V CDR1 and CDR2: SQVTM, ANQGSEA. The CDR3 DNA follows: TGCAGCGTTGAATTGCCGGGGAGGAGGACTGAAGCTTTCTTT. Translated, it gives CSVELPGRRTEAFF.

This chain joins TRBV6-5 and TRBJ2-3, with D perhaps TRBD2 (5 bases). The germline V gene has CDR1 MNHEY and CDR2 SVGAGI. CDR3 size: 13 residues. Trimming stripped 7 bases from V and 4 bases from J, with 12 bases between. CDR3 amino acids: CASKRTWADTQYF. CDR3 nucleotides: TGTGCCAGCAAAAGGACTTGGGCAGATACGCAGTATTTT.

The J gene is TRBJ2-1, the V gene TRBV6-1; D assignment may be TRBD1 or TRBD2 (6 bases each). The CDR3 runs 16 residues. Trimming cost V 2 bases and J 6 bases, with 17 bases left between them. Germline values: CDR1 MNHNS, CDR2 SASEGT. The CDR3 region is CASSEWSRGGSNEQFF. The CDR3 DNA reads TGTGCCAGCAGTGAATGGAGCAGGGGAGGCAGCAATGAGCAGTTCTTC.

V usage is TRBV12-5 and J usage is TRBJ2-5; D ambiguous. Germline loops: CDR1 LGHNT, CDR2 FRNRAP. This CDR3 has 13 amino acids. The V gene lost 2 bases and the J gene lost 5 bases, with 9 bases spanning the gap. CDR3 amino acids: CASGLTAPETQYF. CDR3 nucleotides: TGTGCTAGTGGTTTGACAGCGCCGGAGACCCAGTACTTC.

This clone was picked up one time. The CDR3 sequence: CASNHEGGGNTIYF. In nucleotides, the CDR3 is TGTGCCAGCAACCACGAGGGGGGCGGAAACACCATATATTTT. The rearrangement uses TRBV28 and TRBJ1-3, with D possibly TRBD1 on 6 matching bases. The length of the CDR3 is 14 residues. Germline V lookup: CDR1 MDHEN, CDR2 SYDVKM. V was cut by 7 bases and J by 4 bases, with 14 bases left in between.

The chain has TRBV28 and TRBJ2-7; 9 bases align to TRBD1. Germline CDR1 and CDR2: MDHEN and SYDVKM. The CDR3 has 14 residues. Unmatched junction bases numbered 8, after V lost 6 bases and J lost 5 bases. The CDR3 nucleotides read TGTGCCAGCAGACCAGGACAGGGGAGGCACGAGCAGTACTTC. Its protein product is CASRPGQGRHEQYF.

The V gene is TRBV2, the J gene TRBJ1-1; 12 nucleotides line up with TRBD1. The germline gives CDR1 SNHLY, CDR2 FYNNEI. V lost 2 bases and J lost 1; bases outside the gene matches: 5. This CDR3 is 17 amino acids long. The CDR3 sequence is CASSEMGQGAWNTEAFF. DNA of the CDR3: TGTGCCAGCAGTGAAATGGGACAGGGGGCTTGGAACACTGAAGCTTTCTTT.

This clone was found a few times. The same CDR3 also results from other DNA sequences found in this sample. The chain carries TRBV7-3 and TRBJ2-6; D gene unclear. V shed 3 bases and J shed 3 bases, with 3 bases lying between them. Germline V gene lookup returns CDR1 SGHTA and CDR2 FQGTGA. The CDR3 extends over 13 amino acids. CDR3 region: CASSFFGANVLTF. The CDR3 nucleotides read TGTGCCAGCAGCTTCTTTGGGGCCAACGTCCTGACTTTC.

The chain carries TRBV6-1 and TRBJ2-5, with D uncertain. CDR1 is MNHNS and CDR2 is SASEGT in the germline V gene. Trimming shortened V by 6 bases and J by 4 bases, and 6 bases separated the two germline ends. The CDR3 runs to 11 residues. The CDR3 DNA reads as TGTGCCAGCAGCCTGATAGAGACCCAGTACTTC. Its translation is CASSLIETQYF.

The chain has TRBV5-6 and TRBJ1-2; D is unresolved. The CDR3 is 12 residues long. Trimming left V 5 bases short and J 2 bases short, with 7 bases between. In germline, CDR1 is SGHDT, CDR2 YYEEEE. CDR3 coding DNA: TGTGCCAGCAGGGGCAGAAACTATGGCTACACCTTC. Translation gives CASRGRNYGYTF.

The chain joins TRBV21-1 to TRBJ1-6. TRBV21-1 is a pseudogene segment. The CDR3 covers 15 residues. CDR3 nucleotides: TGTGCCAGCAGCAAATCGGCCGTAACCGATTCACCCCTCCACTTT. Its translation: CASSKSAVTDSPLHF.

This sequence joins TRBV5-8 and TRBJ1-2; D gene uncertain. The V end lost 4 bases, the J end lost 4 bases, and 17 bases lay between the germline ends. Looked up from germline, CDR1 is SGHTS and CDR2 is YDEGEE. This CDR3 contains 15 residues. CDR3: CASSTGMWTGYGYTF. CDR3 sequence (DNA): TGTGCCAGCAGCACCGGGATGTGGACGGGCTATGGCTACACCTTC.

This clone was found a few times. V and J are TRBV2 and TRBJ2-7; the match to TRBD1 covers 7 bases. The germline gives CDR1 SNHLY, CDR2 FYNNEI. With 6 bases clipped from V and 1 base from J, the junction kept 9 bases outside the gene matches. This CDR3 spans 15 amino acids. The CDR3 nucleotides read TGTGCCAGCAGCCAGGGACAGACACCGTCCTACGAGCAGTACGTC. Translation: CASSQGQTPSYEQYV.

The chain has TRBV5-8 and TRBJ2-3, with 8 bases aligning to TRBD1. The J segment lost 0 bases and the V segment lost 4 bases, leaving 7 bases of the junction unmatched. CDR3 length: 16 residues. Germline CDR1 SGHTS, CDR2 YDEGEE. The CDR3 DNA is TGTGCCAGCAGCGGGGGACAGGATTTTAGCACAGATACGCAGTATTTT. This sequence encodes CASSGGQDFSTDTQYF.

The V and J genes are TRBV4-2 and TRBJ2-3; 8 nucleotides line up with TRBD1. V was clipped by 1 base and J by 5 bases; unmatched bases: 5. Germline CDR1 reads LGHNA; CDR2 reads YNFKEQ. There are 15 residues in the CDR3. The CDR3 reads CASSQGSTGGDTQYF. The CDR3 coding sequence is TGTGCCAGCAGCCAAGGAAGTACAGGGGGAGATACGCAGTATTTT.

As concerns this clone: This CDR3 is also generated by other DNA sequences in the sample. The rearrangement uses TRBV18 and TRBJ1-3, with 7 bases aligning to TRBD1. V was pared by 3 bases and J by 0 bases, with 2 bases of the junction left unmatched. Germline V gene data show CDR1 as KGHSH and CDR2 as LQKENI. CDR3 length: 15 residues. In DNA, the CDR3 is TGTGCCAGCTCACCTCAGGGGGTCTCTGGAAACACCATATATTTT. Amino acids: CASSPQGVSGNTIYF. The full variable domain, completed using reference TRBV18 and TRBJ1-3, is NAGVMQNPRHLVRRRGQEARLRCSPMKGHSHVYWYRQLPEEGLKFMVYLQKENIIDESGMPKERFSAEFPKEGPSILRIQQVVRGDSAAYFCASSPQGVSGNTIYFGEGSWLTVV.

This chain links TRBV7-2 with TRBJ1-1; 7 bases agree with TRBD1. CDR3 length: 15 amino acids. Germline V gene data show CDR1 as SGHTA and CDR2 as FQGNSA. V dropped 5 bases and J dropped 3; count of bases not matched to a gene: 9. The CDR3 DNA is TGTGCCAGCAGCGTCCGACAGGGCGCATACACTGAAGCTTTCTTT. It encodes CASSVRQGAYTEAFF. Together with reference TRBV7-2 and TRBJ1-1, the CDR3 gives the full variable domain: GAGVSQSPSNKVTEKGKDVELRCDPISGHTALYWYRQSLGQGLEFLIYFQGNSAPDKSGLPSDRFSAERTGGSVSTLTIQRTQQEDSAVYLCASSVRQGAYTEAFFGQGTRLTVV.

The chain couples TRBV6-5 to TRBJ1-2; tentative D call: TRBD1 (5 bases). The CDR3 totals 11 residues. Germline loops: CDR1 MNHEY, CDR2 SVGAGI. The ends were cut back, 6 bases at V and 10 bases at J, with 12 bases in the middle. DNA of the CDR3: TGTGCCAGCAGCTCGGCCAGGGACTACACCTTC. Its protein is CASSSARDYTF.

This clone was counted once. This chain uses TRBV5-4 with TRBJ1-3, with 10 nucleotides matching TRBD1. This CDR3 region has 16 residues. V lost 0 bases and J lost 2; bases outside the gene matches: 2. From germline, CDR1 is SGHNT and CDR2 YYREEE (reference sequence). The CDR3 region is CASSLAGQGAGNTIYF. DNA of the CDR3: TGTGCCAGCAGCTTGGCCGGACAGGGGGCTGGAAACACCATATATTTT. Filled out from reference TRBV5-4 and TRBJ1-3, the complete variable domain reads ETGVTQSPTHLIKTRGQQVTLRCSSQSGHNTVSWYQQALGQGPQFIFQYYREEENGRGNFPPRFSGLQFPNYSSELNVNALELDDSALYLCASSLAGQGAGNTIYFGEGSWLTVV.

The gene calls are TRBV27 and TRBJ2-3, with D perhaps TRBD1 or TRBD2 (5 bases each). Trimming cost V 6 bases and J 2 bases, with 18 bases left between them. Germline assignment: CDR1 MNHEY and CDR2 SMNVEV (reference sequence). CDR3 length: 16 residues. The CDR3 is CASRAFGTVATDTQYF. CDR3 sequence (DNA): TGTGCCAGCAGAGCCTTCGGGACCGTAGCCACAGATACGCAGTATTTT.

The V gene is TRBV10-3, the J gene TRBJ2-3, with 7 bases lining up with TRBD2. This CDR3 has 16 amino acids. CDR1 is ENHRY and CDR2 is SYGVKD in the germline V gene. J gave up 4 bases and V 3 bases, and 10 bases lay outside the gene matches. The CDR3 DNA reads TGTGCCATCAGTGACCGAGTCGGGGAGGGACCAGATACGCAGTATTTT. It specifies CAISDRVGEGPDTQYF.